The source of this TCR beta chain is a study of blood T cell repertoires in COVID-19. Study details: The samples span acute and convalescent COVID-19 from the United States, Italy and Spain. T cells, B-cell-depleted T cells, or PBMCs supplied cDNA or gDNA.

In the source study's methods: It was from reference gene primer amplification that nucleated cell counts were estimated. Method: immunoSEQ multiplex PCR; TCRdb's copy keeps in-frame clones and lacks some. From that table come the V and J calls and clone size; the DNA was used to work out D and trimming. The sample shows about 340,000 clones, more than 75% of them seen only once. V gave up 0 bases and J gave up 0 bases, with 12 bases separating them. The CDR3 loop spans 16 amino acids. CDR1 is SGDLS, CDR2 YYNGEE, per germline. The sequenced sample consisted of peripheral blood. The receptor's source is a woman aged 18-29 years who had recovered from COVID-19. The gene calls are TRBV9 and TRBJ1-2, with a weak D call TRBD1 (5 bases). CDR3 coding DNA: TGTGCCAGCAGCGTAGCCAGGGAAGTCCCTAACTATGGCTACACCTTC. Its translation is CASSVAREVPNYGYTF.